The clone carrying this T cell receptor (beta chain) was found a few times. Its antigen is undetermined. Germline is not matched at one junction end, which may reflect a read error. This CDR3 has 15 amino acids. Germline V CDR1 and CDR2: SSHAT, FNYEAQ (reference sequence). These data belong to a study of T cell repertoires in cytomegalovirus infection. Study at large: TCR beta signatures that were public indicated CMV infection and matching HLA type.

TCRdb re-analysed the reads in MiXCR, keeping a single row per CDR3 protein. The table records around 740,000 distinct CDR3 sequences, approximately 40% of them present only once. Findings and limits, study-wide: In two of eight donors, the top clonotype was HLA-C-restricted CMV-specific. Using cumulative public TCR beta family frequency, the authors identified those who carried CMV together with the relevant HLA.

The chain recombines TRBV7-7 with TRBJ2-3, with 8 bases identical to TRBD2. The source of this sequence is a human donor in good health (CMV status not recorded). Some clones in this sample may be carry-over from other donors' samples. Sequencing used PBMCs. The CDR3 bases are TGTGCTAGCAGCGCGGCAGCGGGAGTAATAGATACGCAGTATTTT. It specifies CASSAAAGVIDTQYF.